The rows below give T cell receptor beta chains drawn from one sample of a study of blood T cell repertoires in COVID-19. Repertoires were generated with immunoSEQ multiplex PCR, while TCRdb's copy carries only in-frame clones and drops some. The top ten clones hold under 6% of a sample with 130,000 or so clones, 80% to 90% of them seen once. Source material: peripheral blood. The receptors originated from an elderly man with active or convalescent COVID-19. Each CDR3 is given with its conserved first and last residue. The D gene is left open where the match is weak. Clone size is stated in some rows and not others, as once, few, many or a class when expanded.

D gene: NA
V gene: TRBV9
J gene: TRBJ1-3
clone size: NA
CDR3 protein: CASSATGLPGNTIYF
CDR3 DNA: TGTGCCAGCAGTGCTACAGGGTTGCCTGGAAACACCATATATTTT

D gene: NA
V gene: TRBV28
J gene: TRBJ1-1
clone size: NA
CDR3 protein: CASRQQGFVGGAFF
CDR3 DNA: TGTGCCAGCAGACAACAGGGTTTCGTAGGGGGTGCTTTCTTT

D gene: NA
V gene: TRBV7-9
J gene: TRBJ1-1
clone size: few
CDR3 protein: CASSLQGNTEAFF
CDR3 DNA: TGTGCCAGCAGCTTACAGGGGAACACTGAAGCTTTCTTT

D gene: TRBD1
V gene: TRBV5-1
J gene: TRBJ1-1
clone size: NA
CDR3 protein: CARTRQGFGTEAFF
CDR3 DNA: TGCGCCCGCACGCGACAGGGGTTTGGCACTGAAGCTTTCTTT

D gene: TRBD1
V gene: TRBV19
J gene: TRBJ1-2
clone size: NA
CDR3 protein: CASSPGQGDYGYTF
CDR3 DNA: TGTGCCAGTAGCCCGGGACAGGGGGACTATGGCTACACCTTC

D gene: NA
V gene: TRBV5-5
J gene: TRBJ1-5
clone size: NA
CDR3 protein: CASSLNEGGNQPQHF
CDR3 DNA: TGTGCCAGCAGCTTGAACGAAGGGGGCAATCAGCCCCAGCATTTT

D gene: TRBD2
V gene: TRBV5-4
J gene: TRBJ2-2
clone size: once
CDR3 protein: CASFGSSGATGELFF
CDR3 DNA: TGTGCCAGCTTTGGTTCTAGCGGGGCAACCGGGGAGCTGTTTTTT

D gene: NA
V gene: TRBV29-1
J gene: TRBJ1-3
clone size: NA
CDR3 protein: CSVGGSGSGNTIYF
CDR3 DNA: TGCAGCGTTGGGGGCTCCGGGTCTGGAAACACCATATATTTT

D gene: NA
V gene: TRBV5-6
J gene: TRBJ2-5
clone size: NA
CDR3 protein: CASSFDRQETQYF
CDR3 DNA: TGTGCCAGCAGCTTCGACAGGCAAGAGACCCAGTACTTC

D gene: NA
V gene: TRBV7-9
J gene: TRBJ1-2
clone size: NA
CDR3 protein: CASSYGAAKLYGYTF
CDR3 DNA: TGTGCCAGCAGCTATGGGGCAGCCAAGTTATATGGCTACACCTTC

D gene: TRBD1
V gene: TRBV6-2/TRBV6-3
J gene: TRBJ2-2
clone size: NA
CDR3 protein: CASSFLRQGRSTGELFF
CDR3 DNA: TGTGCCAGCAGCTTCCTGAGACAGGGGAGGTCCACCGGGGAGCTGTTTTTT

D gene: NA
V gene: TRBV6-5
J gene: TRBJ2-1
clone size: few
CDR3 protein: CASSSRGAGSNEQFF
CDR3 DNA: TGTGCCAGCAGTTCCCGGGGGGCCGGTTCCAATGAGCAGTTCTTC

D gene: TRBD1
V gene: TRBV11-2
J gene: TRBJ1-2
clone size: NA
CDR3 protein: CASSLGQANYGYTF
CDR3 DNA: TGTGCCAGCAGCTTGGGACAGGCCAACTATGGCTACACCTTC

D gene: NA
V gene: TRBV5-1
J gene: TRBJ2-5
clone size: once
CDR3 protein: CASSPSRSQETQYF
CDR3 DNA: TGCGCCAGCAGCCCCTCTCGCAGTCAAGAGACCCAGTACTTC

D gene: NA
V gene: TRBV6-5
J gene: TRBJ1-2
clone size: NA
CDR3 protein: CASTPGWENYGYTF
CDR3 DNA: TGTGCCAGCACGCCGGGATGGGAAAACTATGGCTACACCTTC

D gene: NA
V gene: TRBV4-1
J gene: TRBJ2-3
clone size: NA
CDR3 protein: CASSQDRRGHTDTQYF
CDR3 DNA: TGCGCCAGCAGCCAAGATAGGAGGGGGCACACAGATACGCAGTATTTT

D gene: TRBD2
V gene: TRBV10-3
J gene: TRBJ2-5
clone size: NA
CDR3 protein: CAIRERGGLEGTQYF
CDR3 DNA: TGTGCCATCAGGGAGCGGGGGGGCCTGGAAGGGACCCAGTACTTC

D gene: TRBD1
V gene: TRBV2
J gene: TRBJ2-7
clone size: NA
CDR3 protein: CASSVPGGLEQYF
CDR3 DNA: TGTGCCAGCAGTGTGCCAGGGGGCCTCGAGCAGTACTTC

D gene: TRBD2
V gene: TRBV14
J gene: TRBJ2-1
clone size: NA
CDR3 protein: CASSQLAGGPNEQFF
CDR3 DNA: TGTGCCAGCAGCCAACTAGCGGGGGGCCCCAATGAGCAGTTCTTC

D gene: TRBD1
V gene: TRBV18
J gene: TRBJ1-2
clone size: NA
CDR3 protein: CASSPPGGVYGYTF
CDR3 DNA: TGTGCCAGCTCACCTCCAGGGGGCGTCTATGGCTACACCTTC

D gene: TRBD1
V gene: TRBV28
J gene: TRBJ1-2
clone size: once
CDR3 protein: CASSSPGQGANYGYTF
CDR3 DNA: TGTGCCAGCAGTTCGCCGGGACAGGGGGCCAACTATGGCTACACCTTC

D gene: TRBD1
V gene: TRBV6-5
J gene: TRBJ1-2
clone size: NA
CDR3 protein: CASIGQGTYGYTF
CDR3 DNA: TGTGCCAGCATTGGACAGGGGACTTATGGCTACACCTTC

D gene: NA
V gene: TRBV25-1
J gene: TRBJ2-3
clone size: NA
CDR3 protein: CASSDVRAGATDTQYF
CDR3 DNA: TGTGCCAGCAGTGACGTAAGAGCTGGGGCCACAGATACGCAGTATTTT

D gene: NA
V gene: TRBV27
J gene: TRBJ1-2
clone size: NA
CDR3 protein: CASTAGGNRNYGYTF
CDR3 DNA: TGTGCCAGCACCGCGGGGGGGAACAGGAACTATGGCTACACCTTC

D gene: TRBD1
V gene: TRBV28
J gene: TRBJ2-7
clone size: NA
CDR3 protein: CASSKLGTGPIYEQYF
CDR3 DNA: TGTGCCAGCAGCAAACTCGGGACAGGGCCAATCTACGAGCAGTACTTC

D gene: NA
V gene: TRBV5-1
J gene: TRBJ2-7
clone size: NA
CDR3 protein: CASSPAGGPSYEQYF
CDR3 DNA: TGCGCCAGCAGCCCAGCAGGTGGGCCGTCCTACGAGCAGTACTTC

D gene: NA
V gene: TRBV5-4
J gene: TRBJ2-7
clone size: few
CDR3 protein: CASSLGYGEQYF
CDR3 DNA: TGTGCCAGCAGCTTGGGTTACGGCGAGCAGTACTTC

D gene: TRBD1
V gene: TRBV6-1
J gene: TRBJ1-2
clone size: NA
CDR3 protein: CASSEPSGGVSYGYTF
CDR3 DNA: TGTGCCAGCAGTGAACCGTCAGGGGGAGTGAGCTATGGCTACACCTTC

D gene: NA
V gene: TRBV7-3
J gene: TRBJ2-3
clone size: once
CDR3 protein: CASASSIGTDTQYF
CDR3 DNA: TGTGCCAGCGCCAGTTCGATCGGCACAGATACGCAGTATTTT

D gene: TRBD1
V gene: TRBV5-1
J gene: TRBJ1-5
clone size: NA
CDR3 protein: CASRTGADQPQHF
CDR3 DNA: TGCGCCAGCAGGACAGGGGCGGATCAGCCCCAGCATTTT

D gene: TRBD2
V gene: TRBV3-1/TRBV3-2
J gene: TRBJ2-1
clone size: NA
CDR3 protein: CASSTRTSGVNEQFF
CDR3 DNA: TGTGCCAGCAGCACACGGACTAGCGGGGTGAATGAGCAGTTCTTC

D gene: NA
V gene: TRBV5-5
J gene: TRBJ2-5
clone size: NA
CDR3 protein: CASSLEAGVDF
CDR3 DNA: TGTGCCAGCAGCTTGGAGGCAGGGGTGGACTTC

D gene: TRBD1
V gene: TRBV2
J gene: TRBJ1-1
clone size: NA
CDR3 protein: CASNRGRETEAFF
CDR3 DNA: TGTGCCAGTAACAGGGGGCGAGAGACTGAAGCTTTCTTT

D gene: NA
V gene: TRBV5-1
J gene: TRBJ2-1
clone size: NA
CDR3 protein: CASSLEQPSYNEQFF
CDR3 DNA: TGCGCCAGCAGCTTGGAACAGCCCTCCTACAATGAGCAGTTCTTC

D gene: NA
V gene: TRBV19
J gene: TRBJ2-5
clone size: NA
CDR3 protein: CASSGGRVETQYF
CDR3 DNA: TGTGCCAGTAGTGGTGGCAGGGTGGAGACCCAGTACTTC

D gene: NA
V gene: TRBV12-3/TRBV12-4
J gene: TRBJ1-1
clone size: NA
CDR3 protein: CASSLVTAEAFF
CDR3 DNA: TGTGCCAGCAGTTTAGTGACAGCTGAAGCTTTCTTT

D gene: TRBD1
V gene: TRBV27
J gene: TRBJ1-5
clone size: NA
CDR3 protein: CASSPGQGTQPQHF
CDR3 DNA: TGTGCCAGCAGTCCGGGACAGGGGACCCAGCCCCAGCATTTT

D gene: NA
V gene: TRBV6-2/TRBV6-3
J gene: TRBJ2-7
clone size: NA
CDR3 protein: CASSYGGYSAYEQYF
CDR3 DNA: TGTGCCAGCAGTTACGGGGGGTATTCCGCCTACGAGCAGTACTTC

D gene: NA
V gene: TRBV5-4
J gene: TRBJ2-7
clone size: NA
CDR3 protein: CASSSPGTLTYEQYF
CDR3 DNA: TGTGCCAGCAGCTCCCCCGGGACTCTCACCTACGAGCAGTACTTC

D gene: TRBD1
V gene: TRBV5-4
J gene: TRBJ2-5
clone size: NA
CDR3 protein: CASSRQGPFTQETQYF
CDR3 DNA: TGTGCCAGCAGCAGACAGGGCCCATTTACCCAAGAGACCCAGTACTTC

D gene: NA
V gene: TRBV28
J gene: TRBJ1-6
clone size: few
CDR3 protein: CASSPPAGYSPLHF
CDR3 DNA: TGTGCCAGCAGCCCGCCCGCAGGATACTCACCCCTCCACTTT

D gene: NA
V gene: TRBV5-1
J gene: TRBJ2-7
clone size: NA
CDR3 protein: CASSFRDSLGEQYF
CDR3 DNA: TGCGCCAGCAGCTTCAGGGACTCTCTGGGGGAGCAGTACTTC

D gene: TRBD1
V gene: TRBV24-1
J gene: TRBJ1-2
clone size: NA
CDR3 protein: CATSDPLRGQNGYTF
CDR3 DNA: TGTGCCACCAGTGACCCTCTCAGGGGGCAGAATGGCTACACCTTC

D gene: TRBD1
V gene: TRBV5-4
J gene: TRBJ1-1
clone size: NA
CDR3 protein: CASSVGQGDTEAFF
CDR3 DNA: TGTGCCAGCAGCGTGGGACAGGGGGACACTGAAGCTTTCTTT

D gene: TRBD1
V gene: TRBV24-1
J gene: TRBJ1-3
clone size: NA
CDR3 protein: CATSATGQADSSGNTIYF
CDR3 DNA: TGTGCCACCAGTGCCACGGGACAGGCCGACAGCTCTGGAAACACCATATATTTT